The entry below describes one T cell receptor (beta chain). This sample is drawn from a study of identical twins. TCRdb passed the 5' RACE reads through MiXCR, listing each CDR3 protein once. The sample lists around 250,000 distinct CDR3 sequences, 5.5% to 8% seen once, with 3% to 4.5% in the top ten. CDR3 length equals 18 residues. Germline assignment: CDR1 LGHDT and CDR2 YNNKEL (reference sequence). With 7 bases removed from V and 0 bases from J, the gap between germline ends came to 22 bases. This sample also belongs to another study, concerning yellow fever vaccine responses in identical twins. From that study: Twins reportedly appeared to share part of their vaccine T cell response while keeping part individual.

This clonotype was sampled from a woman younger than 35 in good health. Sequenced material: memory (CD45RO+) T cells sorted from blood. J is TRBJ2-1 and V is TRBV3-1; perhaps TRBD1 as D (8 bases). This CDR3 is CASTPPGGDRGSYNEQFF. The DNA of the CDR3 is TGTGCCAGCACCCCACCGGGGGGCGACAGGGGCTCCTACAATGAGCAGTTCTTC.